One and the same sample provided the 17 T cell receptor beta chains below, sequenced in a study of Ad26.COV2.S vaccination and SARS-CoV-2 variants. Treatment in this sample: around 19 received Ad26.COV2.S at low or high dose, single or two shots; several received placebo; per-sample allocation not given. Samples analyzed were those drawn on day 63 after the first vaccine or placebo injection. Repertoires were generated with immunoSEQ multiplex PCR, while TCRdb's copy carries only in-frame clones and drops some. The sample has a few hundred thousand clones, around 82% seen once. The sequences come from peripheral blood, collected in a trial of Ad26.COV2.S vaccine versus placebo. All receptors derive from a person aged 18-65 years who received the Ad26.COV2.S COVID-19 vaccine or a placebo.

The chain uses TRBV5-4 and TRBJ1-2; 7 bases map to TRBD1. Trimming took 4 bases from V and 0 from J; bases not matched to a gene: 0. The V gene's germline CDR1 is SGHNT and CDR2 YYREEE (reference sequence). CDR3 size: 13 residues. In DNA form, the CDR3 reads TGTGCCAGCAGCGGGACAGCTAACTATGGCTACACCTTC. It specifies CASSGTANYGYTF.

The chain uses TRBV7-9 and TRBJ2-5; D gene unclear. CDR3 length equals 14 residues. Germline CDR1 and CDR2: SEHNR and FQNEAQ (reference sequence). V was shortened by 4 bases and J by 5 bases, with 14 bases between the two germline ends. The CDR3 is CASSSLDTWETQYF. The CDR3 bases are TGTGCCAGCAGCTCTCTTGACACCTGGGAGACCCAGTACTTC.

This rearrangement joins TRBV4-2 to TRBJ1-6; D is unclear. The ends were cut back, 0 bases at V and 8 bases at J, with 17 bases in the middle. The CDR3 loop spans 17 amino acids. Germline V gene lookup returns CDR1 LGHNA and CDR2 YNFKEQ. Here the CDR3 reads CASSQDEKVLEYSPLHF. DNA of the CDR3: TGTGCCAGCAGCCAAGATGAAAAGGTCTTAGAGTATTCACCCCTCCACTTT.

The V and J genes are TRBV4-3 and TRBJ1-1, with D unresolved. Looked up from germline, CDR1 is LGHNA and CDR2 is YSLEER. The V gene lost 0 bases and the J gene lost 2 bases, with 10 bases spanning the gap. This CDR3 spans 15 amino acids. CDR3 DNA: TGCGCCAGCAGCCAAGAGGGCAGGTACAACACTGAAGCTTTCTTT. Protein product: CASSQEGRYNTEAFF.

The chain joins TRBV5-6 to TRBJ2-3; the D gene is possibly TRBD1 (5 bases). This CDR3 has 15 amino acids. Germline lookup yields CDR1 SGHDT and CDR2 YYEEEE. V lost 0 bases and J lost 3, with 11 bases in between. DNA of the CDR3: TGTGCCAGCAGCTTGGAACCGCCAGGGACAGATACGCAGTATTTT. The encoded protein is CASSLEPPGTDTQYF.

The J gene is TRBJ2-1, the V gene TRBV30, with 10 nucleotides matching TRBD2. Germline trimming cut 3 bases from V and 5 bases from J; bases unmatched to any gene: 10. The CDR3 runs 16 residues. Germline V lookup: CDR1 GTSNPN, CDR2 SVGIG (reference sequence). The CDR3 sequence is CAWSPKRSGRDNEQFF. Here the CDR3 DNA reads TGTGCCTGGAGCCCAAAGAGAAGCGGGAGGGACAATGAGCAGTTCTTC.

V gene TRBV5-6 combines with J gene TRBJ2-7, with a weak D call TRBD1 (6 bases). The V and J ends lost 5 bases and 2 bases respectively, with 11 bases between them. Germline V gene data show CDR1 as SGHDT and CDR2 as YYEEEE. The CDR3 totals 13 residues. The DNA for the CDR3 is TGTGCCAGCAGTCTGGACAGACCCTACGAGCAGTACTTC. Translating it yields CASSLDRPYEQYF.

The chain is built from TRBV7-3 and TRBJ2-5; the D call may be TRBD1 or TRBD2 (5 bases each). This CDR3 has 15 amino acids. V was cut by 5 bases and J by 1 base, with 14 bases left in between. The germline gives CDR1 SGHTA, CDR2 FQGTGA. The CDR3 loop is CASSPFAGSQETQYF. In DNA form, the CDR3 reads TGTGCCAGCAGCCCCTTCGCAGGGAGCCAAGAGACCCAGTACTTC.

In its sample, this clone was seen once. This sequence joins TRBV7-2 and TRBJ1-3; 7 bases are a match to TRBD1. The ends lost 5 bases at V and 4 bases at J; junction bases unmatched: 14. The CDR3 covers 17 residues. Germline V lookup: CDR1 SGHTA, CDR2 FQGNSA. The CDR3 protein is CASSITGTASYGNTIYF. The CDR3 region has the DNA TGTGCCAGCAGCATAACTGGGACAGCTTCTTACGGAAACACCATATATTTT.

CDR3 in amino acids: CASSLATNEKLFF. As DNA, the CDR3 is TGTGCCAGTAGTTTGGCAACTAATGAAAAACTGTTTTTT. The chain employs TRBV19 and TRBJ1-4; unclear D gene. Trimming pared 5 bases from V and 0 bases from J, leaving 4 bases between. Germline V gene sequence: CDR1 LNHDA, CDR2 SQIVND (reference sequence). The CDR3 is made up of 13 amino acids.

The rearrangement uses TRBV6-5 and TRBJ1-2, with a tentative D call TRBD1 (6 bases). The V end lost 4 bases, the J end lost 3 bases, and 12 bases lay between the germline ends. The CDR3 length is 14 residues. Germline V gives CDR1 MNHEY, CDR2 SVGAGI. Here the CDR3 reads CASSFGRGDYGYTF. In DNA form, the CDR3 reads TGTGCCAGCAGTTTCGGCAGGGGAGACTATGGCTACACCTTC.

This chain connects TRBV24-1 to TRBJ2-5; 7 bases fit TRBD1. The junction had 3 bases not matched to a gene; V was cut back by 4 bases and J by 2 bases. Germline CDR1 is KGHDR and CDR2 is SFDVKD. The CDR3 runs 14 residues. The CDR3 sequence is CATSDDREQETQYF. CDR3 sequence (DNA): TGTGCCACCAGTGACGACAGGGAACAAGAGACCCAGTACTTC.

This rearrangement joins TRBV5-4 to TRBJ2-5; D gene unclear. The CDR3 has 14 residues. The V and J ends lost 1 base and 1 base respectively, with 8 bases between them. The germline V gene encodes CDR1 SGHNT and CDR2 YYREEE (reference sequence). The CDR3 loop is CASSLRPLQETQYF. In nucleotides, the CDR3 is TGTGCCAGCAGCTTGAGACCTCTCCAAGAGACCCAGTACTTC.

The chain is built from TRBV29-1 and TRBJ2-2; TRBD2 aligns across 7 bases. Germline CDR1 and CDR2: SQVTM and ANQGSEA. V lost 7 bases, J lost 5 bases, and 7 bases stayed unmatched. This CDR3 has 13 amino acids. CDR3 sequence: CSAREGWTGELFF. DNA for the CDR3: TGCAGCGCGAGGGAGGGGTGGACCGGGGAGCTGTTTTTT.

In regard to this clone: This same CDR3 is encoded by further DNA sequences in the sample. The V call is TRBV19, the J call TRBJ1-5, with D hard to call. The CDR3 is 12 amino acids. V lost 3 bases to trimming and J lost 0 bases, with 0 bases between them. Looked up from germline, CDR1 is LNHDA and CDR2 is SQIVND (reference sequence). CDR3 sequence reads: CASSISNQPQHF. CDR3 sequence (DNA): TGTGCCAGTAGTATTAGCAATCAGCCCCAGCATTTT.

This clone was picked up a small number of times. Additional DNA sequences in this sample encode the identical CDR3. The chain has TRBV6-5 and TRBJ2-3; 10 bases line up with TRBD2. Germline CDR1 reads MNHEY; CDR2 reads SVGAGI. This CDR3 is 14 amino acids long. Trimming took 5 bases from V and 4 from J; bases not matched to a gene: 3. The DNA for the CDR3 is TGTGCCAGCAGTCTTGGACTAGCGGCAGATACGCAGTATTTT. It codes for CASSLGLAADTQYF.

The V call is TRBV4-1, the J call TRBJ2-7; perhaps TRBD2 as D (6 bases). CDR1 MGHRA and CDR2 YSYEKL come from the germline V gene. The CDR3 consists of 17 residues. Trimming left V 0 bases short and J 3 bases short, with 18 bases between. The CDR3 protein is CASSQEGLGSSYYEQYF. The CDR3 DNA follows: TGCGCCAGCAGCCAAGAAGGCCTCGGGAGTTCCTACTACGAGCAGTACTTC.